Sequencing of this T cell receptor (beta chain) was carried out in a study of cytomegalovirus exposure and HLA in healthy donors. Study conclusions and caveats: Apart from CMV serostatus, no immune exposure information was available. A cluster of highly shared sequence variants was likely a sequencing artifact.

PCR involved 60 Vbeta and 13 Jbeta primers. Here immunoSEQ multiplex PCR was the method, and the copy in TCRdb shows in-frame clones only, minus some. The sample's table shows some 75,000 clones. To note about this clone: The target antigen is unknown.

Trimming took 4 bases from V and 3 from J; bases not matched to a gene: 4. There are 15 residues in the CDR3. Germline values: CDR1 LNHDA, CDR2 SQIVND (reference sequence). Sequenced: PBMCs. The source of this sequence is a middle-aged man in good health and CMV-seronegative. V usage is TRBV19 and J usage is TRBJ2-3, with 10 bases fitting TRBD2. CDR3 DNA: TGTGCCAGTAGTACTCGAGCGGGAGGGACAGATACGCAGTATTTT. This gives the protein CASSTRAGGTDTQYF.